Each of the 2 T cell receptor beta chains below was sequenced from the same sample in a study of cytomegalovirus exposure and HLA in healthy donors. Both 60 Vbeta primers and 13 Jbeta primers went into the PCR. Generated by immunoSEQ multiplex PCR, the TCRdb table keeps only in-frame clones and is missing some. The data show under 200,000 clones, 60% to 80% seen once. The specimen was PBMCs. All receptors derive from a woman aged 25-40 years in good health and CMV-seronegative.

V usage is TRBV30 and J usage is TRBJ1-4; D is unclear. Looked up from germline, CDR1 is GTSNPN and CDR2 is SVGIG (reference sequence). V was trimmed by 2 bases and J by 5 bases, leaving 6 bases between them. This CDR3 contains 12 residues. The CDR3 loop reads CAWSRLNEKLFF. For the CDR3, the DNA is TGTGCCTGGAGTCGACTGAATGAAAAACTGTTTTTT.

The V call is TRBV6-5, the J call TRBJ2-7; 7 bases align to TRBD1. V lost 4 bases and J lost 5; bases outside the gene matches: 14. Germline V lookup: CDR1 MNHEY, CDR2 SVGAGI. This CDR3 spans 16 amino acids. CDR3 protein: CASSSQMGQSRDEQYF. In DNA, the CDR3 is TGTGCCAGCAGTTCGCAGATGGGACAGTCTAGGGACGAGCAGTACTTC.